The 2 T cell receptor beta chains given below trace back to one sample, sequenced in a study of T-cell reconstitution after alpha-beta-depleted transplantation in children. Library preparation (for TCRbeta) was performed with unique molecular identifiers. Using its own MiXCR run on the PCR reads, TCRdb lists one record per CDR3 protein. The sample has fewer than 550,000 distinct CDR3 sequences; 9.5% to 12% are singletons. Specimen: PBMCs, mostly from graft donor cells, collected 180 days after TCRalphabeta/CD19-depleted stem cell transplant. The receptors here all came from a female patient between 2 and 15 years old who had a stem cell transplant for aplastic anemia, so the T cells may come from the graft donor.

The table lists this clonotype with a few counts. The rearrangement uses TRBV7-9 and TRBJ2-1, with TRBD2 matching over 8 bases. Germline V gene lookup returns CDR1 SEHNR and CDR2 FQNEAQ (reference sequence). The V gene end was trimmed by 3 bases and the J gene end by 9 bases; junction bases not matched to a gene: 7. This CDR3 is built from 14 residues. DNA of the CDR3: TGTGCCAGCAGCTTGAAGCGGGAGCACGCTGAGCAGTTCTTC. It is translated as CASSLKREHAEQFF.

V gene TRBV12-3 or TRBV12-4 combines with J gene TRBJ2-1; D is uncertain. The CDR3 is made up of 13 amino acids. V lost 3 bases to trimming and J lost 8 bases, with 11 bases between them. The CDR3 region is CASSFAVWDEQFF. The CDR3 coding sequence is TGTGCCAGCAGTTTTGCGGTTTGGGATGAGCAGTTCTTC.